Listed below are T cell receptor beta chains from one sample, sequenced in a study of T cell responses to AZD1222 COVID-19 vaccine. Here immunoSEQ multiplex PCR was the method, and the copy in TCRdb shows in-frame clones only, minus some. Of some 150,000 clones in the sample, roughly 93% are singletons; the top ten hold over 0.7%. The source was peripheral blood, collected on day 0 of AZD1222 vaccination. Receptor source: an adult in good health. Both conserved end residues are part of each CDR3. The D gene is left open where the match is weak. Not all rows give a size; the values are once, few, many and, for expanded clones, a class.

j_call	v_call	clone_size	d_call	cdr3_aa	cdr3_nt
TRBJ2-2	TRBV5-8	-	-	CASPTGIPGELFF	TGTGCCAGTCCCACGGGGATCCCCGGGGAGCTGTTTTTT
TRBJ1-1	TRBV6-5	once	-	CASSRLQVNTEAFF	TGTGCCAGCAGTAGATTACAGGTGAACACTGAAGCTTTCTTT
TRBJ1-2	TRBV6-5	-	TRBD1	CASSYSGQPYGYTF	TGTGCCAGCAGTTATTCGGGACAGCCCTATGGCTACACCTTC
TRBJ2-1	TRBV12-5	-	-	CASGLGQSYNEQFF	TGTGCTAGTGGTTTGGGGCAGTCCTACAATGAGCAGTTCTTC
TRBJ1-4	TRBV30	once	-	CAWTRGQTVKNEKLFF	TGTGCCTGGACTCGAGGCCAGACGGTAAAGAATGAAAAACTGTTTTTT
TRBJ2-1	TRBV9	-	-	CASSVYSTSYNEQFF	TGTGCCAGCAGCGTATACTCGACGAGCTACAATGAGCAGTTCTTC
TRBJ1-6	TRBV19	once	-	CASSIDAGTISPLHF	TGTGCCAGTAGTATAGATGCAGGGACCATTTCACCCCTCCACTTT
TRBJ1-1	TRBV7-9	-	-	CASSFQVTEAFF	TGTGCCAGCAGCTTTCAGGTCACTGAAGCTTTCTTT
TRBJ1-1	TRBV29-1	-	-	CSVVGTLNTEAFF	TGCAGCGTTGTAGGCACCCTGAACACTGAAGCTTTCTTT
TRBJ2-7	TRBV2	-	-	CASRATGAEQYF	TGTGCCAGCAGGGCTACGGGGGCCGAGCAGTACTTC
TRBJ1-2	TRBV7-9	-	-	CASSLGFGESYGYTF	TGTGCCAGCAGCTTAGGGTTCGGTGAAAGCTATGGCTACACCTTC
TRBJ2-2	TRBV18	-	-	CASSPAVRWAEAGELFF	TGTGCCAGCTCACCAGCGGTGCGCTGGGCGGAGGCCGGGGAGCTGTTTTTT
TRBJ2-7	TRBV6-5	-	TRBD1	CASTRDRASYEQYF	TGTGCCAGCACCCGGGACAGGGCATCCTACGAGCAGTACTTC